Listed here is a single T cell receptor (beta chain). The data derive from a study of shared T cell receptors in the human thymus. Germline V gene lookup returns CDR1 SGHNT and CDR2 YYREEE (reference sequence). The CDR3 runs 16 residues. V lost 1 base and J lost 6; bases outside the gene matches: 11. Sequencing used immunoSEQ multiplex PCR; TCRdb keeps in-frame clones, though not all of them. The data show 720,000 or so clones, roughly 85% seen once. Separately, the same data were catalogued under a study of human thymus T cells.

V usage is TRBV5-4 and J usage is TRBJ2-3; 7 nucleotides agree with TRBD2. Specimen: thymocytes. This sequence originates from a girl under three years old with a congenital heart defect. The DNA of the CDR3 is TGTGCCAGCAGCTTGAGACCGCGACTAGCAGCTGATACGCAGTATTTT. Its translation is CASSLRPRLAADTQYF.